This T cell receptor (beta chain) appears in the sequencing data of a study of blood T cell repertoires in COVID-19. Study overall: Samples came from the United States, Italy and Spain, spanning acute and convalescent COVID-19. The analysed material was cDNA or gDNA that came from T cells, B-cell-depleted T cells, or PBMCs.

The V end was cut by 6 bases, the J end by 2 bases, with 23 bases between. The CDR3 runs 16 residues. Per germline, CDR1 SQVTM and CDR2 ANQGSEA. Method: immunoSEQ multiplex PCR; TCRdb's copy keeps in-frame clones and lacks some. The table has some 99,000 clones, approximately 87% seen once; the top ten hold roughly 18%. Material: peripheral blood. The rearrangement links TRBV29-1 to TRBJ2-7; D might be TRBD1 (6 bases). This sequence originates from a woman in her fifties or sixties with acute or convalescent COVID-19. CDR3 in DNA: TGCAGCGTCCAAAACTACCGGGACACGGTAACCTACGAGCAGTACTTC. It translates to CSVQNYRDTVTYEQYF.